Shown below are 22 T cell receptor beta chains from a single sample sequenced in a study of OX40 agonist ivuxolimab in advanced cancers. The protocol was immunoSEQ multiplex PCR, while the TCRdb copy is restricted to in-frame clones and leaves out a portion. The sample has about 100,000 clones, approximately 90% seen once. Sequenced here: CD4+ or CD8+ T cells sorted from blood, sampled in a trial of the OX40 agonist ivuxolimab. The receptors here all came from an adult with an advanced solid tumor such as melanoma, head and neck, liver or kidney cancer.

The V and J genes are TRBV19 and TRBJ1-1; D might be TRBD1 (5 bases). CDR1 is LNHDA and CDR2 is SQIVND in the germline V gene (reference sequence). Trimming took off 5 bases at V and 9 bases at J, with 10 bases between the two ends. This CDR3 is 11 amino acids long. Here the CDR3 DNA reads TGTGCCAGTAGTTGGACAAAACAAGCTTTCTTT. Amino acids: CASSWTKQAFF.

The rearrangement uses TRBV29-1 and TRBJ2-1; 10 positions agree with TRBD2. CDR1 is SQVTM, CDR2 ANQGSEA, per germline. This CDR3 has 12 amino acids. V was clipped by 7 bases and J by 6 bases; unmatched bases: 3. In DNA form, the CDR3 reads TGCAGCGCCCGGACTAGCGGCAATGAGCAGTTCTTC. Translating it yields CSARTSGNEQFF.

The chain links TRBV2 to TRBJ1-1, with D perhaps TRBD1 (6 bases). Germline CDR1 reads SNHLY; CDR2 reads FYNNEI. The CDR3 is 13 residues long. The ends were cut back, 4 bases at V and 1 base at J, with 7 bases in the middle. CDR3 region: CASSGTANTEAFF. CDR3 bases: TGTGCCAGCAGTGGGACAGCGAACACTGAAGCTTTCTTT.

The chain joins TRBV2 to TRBJ2-3, with D unresolved. This CDR3 region has 16 residues. V lost 4 bases to trimming and J lost 0 bases, with 14 bases between them. CDR1 and CDR2 (germline): SNHLY, FYNNEI. This chain's CDR3 is CASSGAETLSTDTQYF. The CDR3 region has the DNA TGTGCCAGCAGTGGGGCAGAAACGCTTAGCACAGATACGCAGTATTTT.

The rearrangement links TRBV7-2 to TRBJ2-1; D perhaps matches TRBD2 (6 bases). Germline values: CDR1 SGHTA, CDR2 FQGNSA. V lost 5 bases and J lost 8, with 10 bases in between. This CDR3 contains 12 residues. The chain's CDR3 is CASSQAGYEQFF. The DNA for the CDR3 is TGTGCCAGCAGCCAGGCGGGGTATGAGCAGTTCTTC.

V is TRBV28 and J is TRBJ2-3; tentatively, D is TRBD1 or TRBD2 (5 bases each). With 3 bases removed from V and 0 bases from J, the gap between germline ends came to 19 bases. Per the germline V gene, CDR1 is MDHEN and CDR2 is SYDVKM. The CDR3 consists of 18 residues. As DNA, the CDR3 is TGTGCCAGCAGTTTTCCATCGAACCCAGGGAGTAGCACAGATACGCAGTATTTT. It specifies CASSFPSNPGSSTDTQYF.

The rearrangement links TRBV7-9 to TRBJ1-4, with D hard to call. Germline V gene lookup returns CDR1 SEHNR and CDR2 FQNEAQ (reference sequence). The germline V and J ends were trimmed by 2 bases and 4 bases, with 11 bases remaining between them. The CDR3 extends over 15 amino acids. CDR3 sequence: CASSLSVTYNEKLFF. The CDR3 DNA is TGTGCCAGCAGCTTAAGTGTCACTTATAATGAAAAACTGTTTTTT.

The chain couples TRBV7-8 to TRBJ1-2; TRBD1 might be the D (5 bases). The CDR3 runs 12 residues. Between the trimmed V and J ends, which lost 7 bases and 8 bases, there was a span of 14 bases. The V gene's germline CDR1 is SGHVS and CDR2 FQNEAQ. The CDR3 DNA sequence: TGTGCCAGCAATTCGGGGGAACGCGGCTACACCTTC. Amino acids: CASNSGERGYTF.

The CDR3 sequence is CASSLPSGRASYSTDTQYF. The CDR3 bases are TGCGCCAGCAGCTTGCCTAGCGGGAGGGCCTCGTATAGCACAGATACGCAGTATTTT. This chain links TRBV5-1 with TRBJ2-3, with 12 bases aligning to TRBD2. The V gene end was trimmed by 1 base and the J gene end by 0 bases; junction bases not matched to a gene: 9. The germline V gene encodes CDR1 SGHRS and CDR2 YFSETQ. This CDR3 is built from 19 residues.

This clone occurred once. The chain links TRBV5-4 to TRBJ2-3; D might be TRBD2 (6 bases). V lost 2 bases and J 1 base, leaving 11 bases between the germline ends. This CDR3 comprises 15 residues. CDR1 and CDR2 from the germline V gene are SGHNT and YYREEE (reference sequence). CDR3 DNA sequence: TGTGCCAGCAGCTTAGGAGGGTACGGCACAGATACGCAGTATTTT. Its protein product is CASSLGGYGTDTQYF.

This chain connects TRBV27 to TRBJ1-6; D unresolved. This CDR3 comprises 12 residues. V lost 10 bases, J lost 15 bases, and 19 bases lay in between. Germline-derived CDR1 and CDR2 are MNHEY and SMNVEV (reference sequence). In nucleotides, the CDR3 is TGTGCCACCCCGGGTTCGCCTCGAGTCCTCCACTTT. Its protein product is CATPGSPRVLHF.

V and J are TRBV19 and TRBJ1-3; 11 bases fit TRBD1. V was pared by 0 bases and J by 5 bases, with 6 bases of the junction left unmatched. Germline loops: CDR1 LNHDA, CDR2 SQIVND (reference sequence). This CDR3 comprises 17 residues. CDR3 nucleotide sequence: TGTGCCAGTAGTATAGAAAGGGGACAGGGGGAGAGAAACACCATATATTTT. This encodes CASSIERGQGERNTIYF.

This rearrangement joins TRBV20-1 to TRBJ2-5; TRBD1 might be the D (5 bases). Trimming shortened V by 7 bases and J by 7 bases, and 10 bases separated the two germline ends. Germline V CDR1 and CDR2: DFQATT, SNEGSKA (reference sequence). The CDR3 runs 10 residues. CDR3 nucleotides: TGCAGTGTTAGGGGTGGGACCCAGTACTTC. This sequence encodes CSVRGGTQYF.

The V call is TRBV28, the J call TRBJ2-1; 11 nucleotides match TRBD1. J lost 6 bases, V lost 7 bases, and 5 bases had no gene match. Germline V gives CDR1 MDHEN, CDR2 SYDVKM. The CDR3 consists of 14 residues. CDR3 bases: TGTGCCAGCACCCCCGGGACAGGGGGCAATGAGCAGTTCTTC. This translates into CASTPGTGGNEQFF.

This chain links TRBV5-6 with TRBJ1-1; D is possibly TRBD1 (5 bases). V lost 4 bases and J lost 11, with 12 bases in between. Per germline, CDR1 SGHDT and CDR2 YYEEEE. This CDR3 is 11 amino acids long. The CDR3 is CASSQEGTAFF. In DNA form, the CDR3 reads TGTGCCAGCAGCCAAGAGGGGACGGCTTTCTTT.

The rearrangement joins TRBV5-4 to TRBJ2-7; D is possibly TRBD1 or TRBD2 (5 bases each). V lost 3 bases and J lost 2, with 9 bases in between. There are 13 residues in the CDR3. CDR1 and CDR2 (germline): SGHNT, YYREEE (reference sequence). DNA of the CDR3: TGTGCCAGCAGCTCGAGGGGCCCCTACGAGCAGTACTTC. As protein: CASSSRGPYEQYF.

The chain has TRBV28 and TRBJ1-2; 8 nucleotides line up with TRBD1. V shed 4 bases, J shed 2 bases, and the junction held 6 bases outside the gene matches. Germline loops: CDR1 MDHEN, CDR2 SYDVKM. This CDR3 region has 15 residues. The CDR3 DNA reads TGTGCCAGCAGTTCAACAGGGGGGAGGAACTATGGCTACACCTTC. This encodes CASSSTGGRNYGYTF.

This clone was picked up a small number of times. This chain connects TRBV2 to TRBJ1-5, with unresolved D. The germline CDR1 and CDR2 sequences are SNHLY and FYNNEI. Trimming shortened V by 3 bases and J by 5 bases, and 8 bases separated the two germline ends. The CDR3 has 13 amino acids. In DNA, the CDR3 is TGTGCCAGCAGTGATAATATTTATCAGCCCCAGCATTTT. It translates to CASSDNIYQPQHF.

The V call is TRBV2, the J call TRBJ2-1; 8 nucleotides agree with TRBD2. V dropped 4 bases and J dropped 6; count of bases not matched to a gene: 5. In germline, CDR1 is SNHLY, CDR2 FYNNEI. The CDR3 loop spans 14 amino acids. CDR3 nucleotides: TGTGCCAGCAGTGCCGGGAGGGCTGGCAATGAGCAGTTCTTC. Amino acid sequence: CASSAGRAGNEQFF.

This chain links TRBV28 with TRBJ1-5, with unresolved D. The CDR3 extends over 16 amino acids. The germline V and J ends were trimmed by 7 bases and 2 bases, with 18 bases remaining between them. Germline lookup yields CDR1 MDHEN and CDR2 SYDVKM. CDR3 sequence (DNA): TGTGCCAGCACCCCTCCGAGAAGGTTTCGCAATCAGCCCCAGCATTTT. Translated: CASTPPRRFRNQPQHF.

The chain has TRBV5-4 and TRBJ2-1; TRBD2 agrees at 13 bases. The J segment lost 3 bases and the V segment lost 4 bases, leaving 4 bases of the junction unmatched. This CDR3 comprises 16 residues. CDR1 and CDR2 (germline): SGHNT, YYREEE (reference sequence). The CDR3 loop reads CASSEGTSGNYNEQFF. DNA for the CDR3: TGTGCCAGCAGCGAAGGGACTAGCGGGAACTACAATGAGCAGTTCTTC.

This chain joins TRBV5-4 and TRBJ2-1; 11 bases line up with TRBD2. The germline gives CDR1 SGHNT, CDR2 YYREEE (reference sequence). Trimming removed 4 bases from V and 7 bases from J; junction bases left unmatched: 4. This CDR3 contains 14 residues. The CDR3 DNA reads TGTGCCAGCAGCCGGGGACTAGCGGAAAATGAGCAGTTCTTC. Encoded protein: CASSRGLAENEQFF.